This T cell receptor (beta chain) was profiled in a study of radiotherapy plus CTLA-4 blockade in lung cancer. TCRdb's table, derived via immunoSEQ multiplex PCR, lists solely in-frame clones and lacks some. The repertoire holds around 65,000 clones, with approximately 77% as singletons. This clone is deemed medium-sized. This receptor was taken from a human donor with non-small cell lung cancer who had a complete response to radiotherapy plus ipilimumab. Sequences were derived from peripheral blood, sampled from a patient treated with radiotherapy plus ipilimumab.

Written as DNA, the CDR3 is TGTGCCAGCAGTTACTCGGCAGGGGGCCTGTTCTTC. Its protein is CASSYSAGGLFF. V usage is TRBV6-5 and J usage is TRBJ2-1; 8 bases agree with TRBD1. The CDR3 has 12 residues. Germline V gene sequence: CDR1 MNHEY, CDR2 SVGAGI. V lost 0 bases and J lost 15; bases outside the gene matches: 4.